Listed here are 19 T cell receptor beta chains from one sample, sequenced in a study of cytomegalovirus exposure and HLA in healthy donors. Sequenced by immunoSEQ multiplex PCR; TCRdb stores in-frame clones only, minus some. The profile shows approximately 150,000 clones, around nine tenths of them singletons. Material: PBMCs. Receptors were obtained from a woman aged 25 to 39 in good health and CMV-seronegative.

V gene TRBV27 combines with J gene TRBJ1-1; no firm D call. Germline V gene lookup returns CDR1 MNHEY and CDR2 SMNVEV (reference sequence). The CDR3 contains 13 residues. V gave up 3 bases and J gave up 6 bases, with 11 bases separating them. The CDR3 sequence is CASSFAGFAEAFF. Written as DNA, the CDR3 is TGTGCCAGCAGTTTTGCGGGTTTCGCTGAAGCTTTCTTT.

The rearrangement joins TRBV25-1 to TRBJ2-3; D is unresolved. Germline CDR1 and CDR2: MGHDK and SYGVNS. Trimming cost V 1 base and J 6 bases, with 8 bases left between them. There are 13 residues in the CDR3. Written as DNA, the CDR3 is TGTGCCAGCAGTGAATCCATCCGGGATACGCAGTATTTT. Its translation: CASSESIRDTQYF.

V gene TRBV11-2 combines with J gene TRBJ2-3; the match to TRBD1 covers 9 bases. The CDR3 is made up of 16 amino acids. Trimming at V came to 5 bases and at J to 1 base, leaving 7 bases not matched to a gene. Germline assignment: CDR1 SGHAT and CDR2 FQNNGV. The CDR3 loop reads CASSPRQGDGTDTQYF. The CDR3 bases are TGTGCCAGCAGCCCTAGACAGGGGGACGGCACAGATACGCAGTATTTT.

The chain links TRBV19 to TRBJ2-7; 8 bases map to TRBD1. J lost 2 bases, V lost 1 base, and 4 bases had no gene match. This CDR3 has 15 amino acids. Germline loops: CDR1 LNHDA, CDR2 SQIVND (reference sequence). The CDR3 sequence: CASSIGQGYTYEQYF. Written as DNA, the CDR3 is TGTGCCAGTAGTATAGGACAGGGGTATACCTACGAGCAGTACTTC.

The chain carries TRBV7-2 and TRBJ2-7; perhaps TRBD2 as D (5 bases). The CDR3 loop spans 16 amino acids. Germline V gives CDR1 SGHTA, CDR2 FQGNSA. V lost 5 bases to trimming and J lost 0 bases, with 17 bases between them. The CDR3 here is CASSLIGVKSSYEQYF. For the CDR3, the DNA is TGTGCCAGCAGCCTCATCGGGGTTAAGAGCTCCTACGAGCAGTACTTC.

The rearrangement links TRBV27 to TRBJ2-2; 7 nucleotides agree with TRBD2. The germline V gene has CDR1 MNHEY and CDR2 SMNVEV (reference sequence). The CDR3 is made up of 15 amino acids. J lost 4 bases, V lost 7 bases, and 9 bases had no gene match. CDR3 sequence (DNA): TGTGCCAGCACCCAATTGGGGGGGGGCACCGGGGAGCTGTTTTTT. Translation gives CASTQLGGGTGELFF.

The CDR3 protein is CSVETGEETGELFF. The CDR3 DNA follows: TGCAGCGTCGAGACAGGGGAGGAAACCGGGGAGCTGTTTTTT. The genes are TRBV29-1 and TRBJ2-2, with TRBD1 matching over 8 bases. CDR1 is SQVTM and CDR2 is ANQGSEA in the germline V gene. The CDR3 runs 14 residues. V shed 6 bases and J 5 bases; nucleotides not matched to a gene: 8.

V gene TRBV6-1 combines with J gene TRBJ1-2; D is uncertain. The CDR3 sequence is 13 residues long. The V end lost 0 bases, the J end lost 8 bases, and 10 bases lay between the germline ends. The V gene's germline CDR1 is MNHNS and CDR2 SASEGT. The CDR3 nucleotides are TGTGCCAGCAGTGAAGCGCAGTCATTCGGCTACACCTTC. Its translation is CASSEAQSFGYTF.

This clone was recorded once. The chain recombines TRBV2 with TRBJ2-4, with D unclear. V shed 1 base and J shed 3 bases, with 10 bases lying between them. Germline V gene sequence: CDR1 SNHLY, CDR2 FYNNEI. The CDR3 extends over 15 amino acids. The CDR3 reads CASSEGGLGKNIQYF. The CDR3 bases are TGTGCCAGCAGTGAAGGCGGTCTTGGCAAAAACATTCAGTACTTC.

The chain employs TRBV27 and TRBJ2-6; no clear D gene. The CDR3 covers 14 residues. The V and J ends lost 4 bases and 0 bases respectively, with 4 bases between them. Germline V CDR1 and CDR2: MNHEY, SMNVEV (reference sequence). The CDR3 protein is CASSSHSGANVLTF. Written as DNA, the CDR3 is TGTGCCAGCAGTTCACACTCTGGGGCCAACGTCCTGACTTTC.

The V gene is TRBV19, the J gene TRBJ1-2; a weak D match, TRBD1 (6 bases). The germline V gene has CDR1 LNHDA and CDR2 SQIVND (reference sequence). V was clipped by 3 bases and J by 7 bases, with 12 bases between them. The CDR3 is 13 residues long. CDR3 residues: CASSIGGPLGYTF. The CDR3 DNA reads TGTGCCAGTAGTATCGGGGGGCCCCTTGGCTACACCTTC.

The chain carries TRBV6-1 and TRBJ2-7; TRBD1 aligns across 7 bases. V lost 9 bases, J lost 5 bases, and 13 bases stayed unmatched. CDR1 is MNHNS and CDR2 is SASEGT in the germline V gene. The CDR3 loop spans 14 amino acids. CDR3 protein: CARLWDRAVNEQYF. The DNA for the CDR3 is TGTGCCAGGTTATGGGACAGAGCTGTCAACGAGCAGTACTTC.

The chain carries TRBV4-1 and TRBJ1-2; no definite D call. The CDR3 has 15 residues. Per germline, CDR1 MGHRA and CDR2 YSYEKL. Deletions cut 1 base from V and 5 bases from J, with 14 bases between. The chain's CDR3 is CASSQALDPGYGYTF. Here the CDR3 DNA reads TGCGCCAGCAGCCAAGCCCTGGACCCGGGATATGGCTACACCTTC.

V usage is TRBV27 and J usage is TRBJ1-3, with unresolved D. The CDR3 runs to 13 residues. Trimming stripped 4 bases from V and 0 bases from J, with 4 bases between. The germline V gene has CDR1 MNHEY and CDR2 SMNVEV (reference sequence). The CDR3 nucleotides are TGTGCCAGCAGTTCTAGCTCTGGAAACACCATATATTTT. Its translation is CASSSSSGNTIYF.

This clone appeared once. V usage is TRBV4-1 and J usage is TRBJ1-2, with D unresolved. The V end lost 4 bases, the J end lost 6 bases, and 15 bases lay between the germline ends. The length of the CDR3 is 14 residues. Per germline, CDR1 MGHRA and CDR2 YSYEKL. The CDR3: CASSPPLTDNGYTF. The CDR3 nucleotides read TGCGCCAGCAGCCCGCCCCTTACAGACAATGGCTACACCTTC.

This clone has more than one count but fewer than ten. The rearrangement links TRBV30 to TRBJ2-2; 11 bases are a match to TRBD2. The CDR3 has 15 amino acids. Germline CDR1 GTSNPN, CDR2 SVGIG (reference sequence). Trimming took 6 bases from V and 5 from J; bases not matched to a gene: 8. The CDR3 reads CACKLAGEETGELFF. The CDR3 DNA reads TGTGCCTGTAAACTAGCGGGGGAGGAGACCGGGGAGCTGTTTTTT.

This clone was seen a single time. The J gene is TRBJ2-3, the V gene TRBV12-5, with D perhaps matching TRBD1 (5 bases). The V and J ends lost 0 bases and 2 bases respectively, with 9 bases between them. This CDR3 spans 15 amino acids. Germline CDR1 and CDR2: LGHNT and FRNRAP. The DNA for the CDR3 is TGTGCTAGTGGTTTGGTGAAGGGGTACACAGATACGCAGTATTTT. Amino acids: CASGLVKGYTDTQYF.

The rearrangement joins TRBV29-1 to TRBJ2-7; D is perhaps TRBD2 (5 bases). Germline values: CDR1 SQVTM, CDR2 ANQGSEA. This CDR3 is built from 12 residues. Between the trimmed V and J ends, which lost 7 bases and 0 bases, there was a span of 10 bases. In nucleotides, the CDR3 is TGCAGCGCCGGGATGCCCTCCTACGAGCAGTACTTC. This translates into CSAGMPSYEQYF.

The chain couples TRBV11-2 to TRBJ1-2, with no clear D. Trimming left V 4 bases short and J 7 bases short, with 10 bases between. This CDR3 region has 12 residues. The germline V gene encodes CDR1 SGHAT and CDR2 FQNNGV. CDR3 nucleotides: TGTGCCAGCAGCTCGCTCGGGGTTGGCTACACCTTC. This encodes CASSSLGVGYTF.